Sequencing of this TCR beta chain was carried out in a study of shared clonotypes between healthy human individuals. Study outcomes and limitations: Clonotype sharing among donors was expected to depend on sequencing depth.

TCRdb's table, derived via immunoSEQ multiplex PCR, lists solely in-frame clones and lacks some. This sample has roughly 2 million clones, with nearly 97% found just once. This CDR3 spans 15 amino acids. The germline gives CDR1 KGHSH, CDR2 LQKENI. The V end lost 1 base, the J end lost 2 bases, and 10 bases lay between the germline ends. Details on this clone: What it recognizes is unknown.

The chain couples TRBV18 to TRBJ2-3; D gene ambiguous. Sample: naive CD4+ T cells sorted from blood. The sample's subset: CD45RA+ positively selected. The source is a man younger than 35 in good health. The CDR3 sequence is CASSPRQQSTDTQYF. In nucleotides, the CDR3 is TGTGCCAGCTCACCACGCCAACAATCCACAGATACGCAGTATTTT.